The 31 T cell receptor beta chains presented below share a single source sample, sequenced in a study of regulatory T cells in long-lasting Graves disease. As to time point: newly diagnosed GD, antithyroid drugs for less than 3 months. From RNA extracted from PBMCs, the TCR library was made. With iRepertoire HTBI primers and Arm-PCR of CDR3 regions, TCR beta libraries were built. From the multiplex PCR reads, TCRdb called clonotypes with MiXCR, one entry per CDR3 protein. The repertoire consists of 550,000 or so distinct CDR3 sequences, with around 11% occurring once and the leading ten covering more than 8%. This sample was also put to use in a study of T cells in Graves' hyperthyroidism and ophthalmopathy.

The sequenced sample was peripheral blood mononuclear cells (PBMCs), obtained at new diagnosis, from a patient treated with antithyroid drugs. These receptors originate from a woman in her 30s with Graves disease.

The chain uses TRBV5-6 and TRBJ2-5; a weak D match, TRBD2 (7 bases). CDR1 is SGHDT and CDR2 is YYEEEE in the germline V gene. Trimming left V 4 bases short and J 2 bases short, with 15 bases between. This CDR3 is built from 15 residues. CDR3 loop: CASSLMRGLQETQYF. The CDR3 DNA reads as TGTGCCAGCAGCCTGATGCGGGGGCTACAAGAGACCCAGTACTTC. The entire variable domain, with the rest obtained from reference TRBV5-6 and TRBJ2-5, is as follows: DAGVTQSPTHLIKTRGQQVTLRCSPKSGHDTVSWYQQALGQGPQFIFQYYEEEERQRGNFPDRFSGHQFPNYSSELNVNALLLGDSALYLCASSLMRGLQETQYFGPGTRLLVL.

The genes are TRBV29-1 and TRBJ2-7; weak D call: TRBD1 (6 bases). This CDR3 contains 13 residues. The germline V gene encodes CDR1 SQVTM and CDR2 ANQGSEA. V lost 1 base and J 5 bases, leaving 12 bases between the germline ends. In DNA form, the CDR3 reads TGCAGCGTTGAAGGGCAGGGGAGACACGAGCAGTACTTC. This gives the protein CSVEGQGRHEQYF.

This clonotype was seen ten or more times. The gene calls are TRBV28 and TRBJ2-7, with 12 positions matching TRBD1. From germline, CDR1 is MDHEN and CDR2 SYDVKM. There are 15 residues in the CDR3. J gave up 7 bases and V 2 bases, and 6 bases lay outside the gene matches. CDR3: CASSLPGQGAGEQYF. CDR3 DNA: TGTGCCAGCAGTTTACCGGGACAGGGGGCCGGAGAGCAGTACTTC.

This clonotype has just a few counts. CDR3 region: CSASWASGSPTGELFF. CDR3 sequence (DNA): TGCAGTGCTAGTTGGGCTAGCGGGAGCCCCACCGGGGAGCTGTTTTTT. The chain recombines TRBV20-1 with TRBJ2-2; 10 nucleotides line up with TRBD2. CDR3 length equals 16 residues. Germline CDR1 reads DFQATT; CDR2 reads SNEGSKA (reference sequence). V trimming: 3 bases; J trimming: 4 bases; junction bases outside the gene matches: 8.

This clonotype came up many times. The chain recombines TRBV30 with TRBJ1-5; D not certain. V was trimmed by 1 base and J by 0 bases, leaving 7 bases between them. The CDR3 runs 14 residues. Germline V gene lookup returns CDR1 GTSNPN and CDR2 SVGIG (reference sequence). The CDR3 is CAWSGAHSNQPQHF. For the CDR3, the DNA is TGTGCCTGGAGTGGAGCACATAGCAATCAGCCCCAGCATTTT.

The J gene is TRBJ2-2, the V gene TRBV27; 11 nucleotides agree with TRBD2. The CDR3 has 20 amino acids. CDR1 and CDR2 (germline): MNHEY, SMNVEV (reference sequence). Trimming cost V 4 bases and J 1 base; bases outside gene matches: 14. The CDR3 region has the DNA TGTGCCAGCAGTTCATACGGAAGAATAGCGGGAGGGATGAACACCGGGGAGCTGTTTTTT. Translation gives CASSSYGRIAGGMNTGELFF.

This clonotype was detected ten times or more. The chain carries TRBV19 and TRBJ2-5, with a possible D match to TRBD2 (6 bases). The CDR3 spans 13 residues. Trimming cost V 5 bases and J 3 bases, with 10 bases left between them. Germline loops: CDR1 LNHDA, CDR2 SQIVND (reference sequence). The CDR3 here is CASSGDLEETQYF. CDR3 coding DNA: TGTGCCAGTAGTGGGGACTTAGAAGAGACCCAGTACTTC. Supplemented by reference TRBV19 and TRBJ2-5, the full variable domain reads DGGITQSPKYLFRKEGQNVTLSCEQNLNHDAMYWYRQDPGQGLRLIYYSQIVNDFQKGDIAEGYSVSREKKESFPLTVTSAQKNPTAFYLCASSGDLEETQYFGPGTRLLVL.

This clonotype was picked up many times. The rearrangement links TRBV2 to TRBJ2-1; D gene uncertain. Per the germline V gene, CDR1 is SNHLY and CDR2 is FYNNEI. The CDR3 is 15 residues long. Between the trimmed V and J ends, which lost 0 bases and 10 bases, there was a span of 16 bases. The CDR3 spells CASSEAWVGPREQFF. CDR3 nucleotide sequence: TGTGCCAGCAGTGAAGCTTGGGTAGGCCCCAGGGAGCAGTTCTTC.

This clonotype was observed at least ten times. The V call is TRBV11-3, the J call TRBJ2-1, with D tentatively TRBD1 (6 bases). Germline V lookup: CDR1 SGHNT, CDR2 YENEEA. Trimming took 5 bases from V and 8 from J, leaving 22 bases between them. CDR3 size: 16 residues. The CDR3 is CASSPPGWGPAHEQFF. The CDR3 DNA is TGTGCCAGCAGCCCCCCGGGGTGGGGGCCCGCCCATGAGCAGTTCTTC.

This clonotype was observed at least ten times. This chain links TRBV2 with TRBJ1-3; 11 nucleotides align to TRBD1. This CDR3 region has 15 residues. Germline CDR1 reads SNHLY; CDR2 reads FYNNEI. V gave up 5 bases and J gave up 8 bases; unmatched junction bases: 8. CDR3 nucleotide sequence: TGTGCCAGCAGTCTCGAGGGGACAGGGGGAGACACCATATATTTT. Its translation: CASSLEGTGGDTIYF.

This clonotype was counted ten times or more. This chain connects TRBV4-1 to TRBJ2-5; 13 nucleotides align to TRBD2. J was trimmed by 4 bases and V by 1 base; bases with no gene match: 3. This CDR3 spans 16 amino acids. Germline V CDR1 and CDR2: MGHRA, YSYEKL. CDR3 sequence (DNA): TGCGCCAGCAGCCAAGGGACTAGCGGGAGAGGAGAGACCCAGTACTTC. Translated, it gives CASSQGTSGRGETQYF.

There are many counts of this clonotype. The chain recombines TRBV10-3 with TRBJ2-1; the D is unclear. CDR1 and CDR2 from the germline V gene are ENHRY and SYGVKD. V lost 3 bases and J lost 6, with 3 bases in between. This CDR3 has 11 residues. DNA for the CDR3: TGTGCCATCAGTGACTCCAATGAGCAGTTCTTC. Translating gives CAISDSNEQFF.

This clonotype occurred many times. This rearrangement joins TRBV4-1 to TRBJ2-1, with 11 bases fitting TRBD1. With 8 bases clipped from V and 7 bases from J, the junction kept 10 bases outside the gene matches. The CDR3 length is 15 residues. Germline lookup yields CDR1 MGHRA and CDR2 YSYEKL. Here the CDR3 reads CASGVRTGGLNEQFF. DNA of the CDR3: TGCGCCAGCGGGGTCAGGACAGGGGGCTTGAATGAGCAGTTCTTC.

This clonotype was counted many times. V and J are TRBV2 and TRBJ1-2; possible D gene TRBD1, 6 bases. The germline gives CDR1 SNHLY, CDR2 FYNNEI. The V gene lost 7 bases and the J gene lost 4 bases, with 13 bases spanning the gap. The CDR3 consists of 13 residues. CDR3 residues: CASKTTRGYGYTF. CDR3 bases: TGTGCCAGCAAAACTACCAGGGGCTATGGCTACACCTTC.

The CDR3 DNA follows: TGTGCCAGCACCAAAGTCGTGCGAGCTGGGGCCAACGTCCTGACTTTC. It codes for CASTKVVRAGANVLTF. The J gene is TRBJ2-6, the V gene TRBV12-3 or TRBV12-4; D uncertain. V was cut by 7 bases and J by 2 bases, with 15 bases left in between. The CDR3 is 16 residues long.

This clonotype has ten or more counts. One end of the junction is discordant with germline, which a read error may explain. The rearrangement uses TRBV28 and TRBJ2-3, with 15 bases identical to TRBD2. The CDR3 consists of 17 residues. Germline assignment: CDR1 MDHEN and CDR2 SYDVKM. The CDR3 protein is CASSSGLAGGSPDTQYF. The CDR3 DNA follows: TGTGCCAGCAGTTCAGGACTAGCGGGAGGGAGCCCAGATACACAGTATTTT. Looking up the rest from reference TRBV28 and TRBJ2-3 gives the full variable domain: DVKVTQSSRYLVKRTGEKVFLECVQDMDHENMFWYRQDPGLGLRLIYFSYDVKMKEKGDIPEGYSVSREKKERFSLILESASTNQTSMYLCASSSGLAGGSPDTQYFGPGTRLTVL.

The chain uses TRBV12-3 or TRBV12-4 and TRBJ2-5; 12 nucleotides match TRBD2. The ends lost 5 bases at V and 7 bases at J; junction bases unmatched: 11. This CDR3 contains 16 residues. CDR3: CASSPTLLAGGGTQYF. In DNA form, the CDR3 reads TGTGCCAGCAGTCCGACCCTACTAGCGGGAGGCGGGACCCAGTACTTC.

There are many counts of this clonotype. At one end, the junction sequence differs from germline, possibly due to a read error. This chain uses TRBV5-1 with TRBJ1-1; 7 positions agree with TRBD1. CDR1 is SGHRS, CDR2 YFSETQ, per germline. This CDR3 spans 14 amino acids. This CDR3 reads CASSGGQANTEAFF. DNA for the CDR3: TGTGCCAGCAGCGGCGGACAGGCGAACACTGAAGCTTTCTTT.

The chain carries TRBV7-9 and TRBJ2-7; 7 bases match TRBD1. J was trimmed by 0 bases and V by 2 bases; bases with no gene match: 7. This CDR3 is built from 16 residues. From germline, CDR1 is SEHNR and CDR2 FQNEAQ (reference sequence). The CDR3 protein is CASSLSGRGSSYEQYF. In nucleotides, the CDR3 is TGTGCCAGCAGCTTAAGTGGCAGGGGGAGCTCCTACGAGCAGTACTTC.

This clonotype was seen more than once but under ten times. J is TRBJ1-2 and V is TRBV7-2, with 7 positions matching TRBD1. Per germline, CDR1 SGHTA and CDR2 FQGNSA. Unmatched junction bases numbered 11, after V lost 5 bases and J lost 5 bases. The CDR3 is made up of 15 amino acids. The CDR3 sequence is CASSRPGDSPYGYTF. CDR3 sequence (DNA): TGTGCCAGCAGCCGCCCCGGGGACAGCCCGTATGGCTACACCTTC.

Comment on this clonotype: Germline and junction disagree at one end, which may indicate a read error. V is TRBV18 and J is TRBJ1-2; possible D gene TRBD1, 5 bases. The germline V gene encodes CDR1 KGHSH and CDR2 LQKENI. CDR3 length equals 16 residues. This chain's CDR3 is CASSPYLTEGDYGYTF. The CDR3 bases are TGTGCCAGCTCGCCGTACCTGACAGAGGGAGACTACGGCTACACCTTC. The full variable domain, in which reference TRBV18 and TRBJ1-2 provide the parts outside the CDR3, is NAGVMQNPRHLVRRRGQEARLRCSPMKGHSHVYWYRQLPEEGLKFMVYLQKENIIDESGMPKERFSAEFPKEGPSILRIQQVVRGDSAAYFCASSPYLTEGDYGYTFGSGTRLTVV.

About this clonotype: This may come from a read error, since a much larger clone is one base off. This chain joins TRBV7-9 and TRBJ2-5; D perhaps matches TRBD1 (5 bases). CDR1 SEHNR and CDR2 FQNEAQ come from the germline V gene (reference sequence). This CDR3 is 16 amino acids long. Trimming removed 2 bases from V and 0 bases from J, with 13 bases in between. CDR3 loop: CASSLMLFRDQETQYF. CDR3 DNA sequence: TGTGCCAGCAGCTTAATGTTGTTCAGGGACCAAGAGACCCAGTACTTC.

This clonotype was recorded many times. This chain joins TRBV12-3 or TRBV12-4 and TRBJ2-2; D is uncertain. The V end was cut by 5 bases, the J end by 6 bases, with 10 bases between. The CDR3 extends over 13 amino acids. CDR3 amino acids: CASSQSYAGELFF. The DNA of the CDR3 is TGTGCCAGCAGTCAAAGTTACGCCGGGGAGCTGTTTTTT.

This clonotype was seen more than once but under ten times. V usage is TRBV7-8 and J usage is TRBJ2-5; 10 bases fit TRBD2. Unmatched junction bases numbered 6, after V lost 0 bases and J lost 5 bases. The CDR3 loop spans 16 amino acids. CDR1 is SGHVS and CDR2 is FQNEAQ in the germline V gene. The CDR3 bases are TGTGCCAGCAGCTTAGCGTTCCTAGCGGGAGCTGAGACCCAGTACTTC. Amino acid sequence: CASSLAFLAGAETQYF.

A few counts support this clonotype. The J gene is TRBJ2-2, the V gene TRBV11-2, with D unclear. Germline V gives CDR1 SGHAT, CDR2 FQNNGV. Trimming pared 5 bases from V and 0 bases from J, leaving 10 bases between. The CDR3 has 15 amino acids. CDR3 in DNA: TGTGCCAGCAGCCCCGGTGGGACGAACACCGGGGAGCTGTTTTTT. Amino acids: CASSPGGTNTGELFF. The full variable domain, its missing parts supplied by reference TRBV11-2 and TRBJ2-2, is EAGVAQSPRYKIIEKRQSVAFWCNPISGHATLYWYQQILGQGPKLLIQFQNNGVVDDSQLPKDRFSAERLKGVDSTLKIQPAKLEDSAVYLCASSPGGTNTGELFFGEGSRLTVL.

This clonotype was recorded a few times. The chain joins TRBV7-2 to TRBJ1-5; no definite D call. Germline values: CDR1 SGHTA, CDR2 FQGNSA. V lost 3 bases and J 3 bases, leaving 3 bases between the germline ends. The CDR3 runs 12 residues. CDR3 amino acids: CASSFLNQPQHF. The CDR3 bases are TGTGCCAGCAGCTTCCTCAATCAGCCCCAGCATTTT.

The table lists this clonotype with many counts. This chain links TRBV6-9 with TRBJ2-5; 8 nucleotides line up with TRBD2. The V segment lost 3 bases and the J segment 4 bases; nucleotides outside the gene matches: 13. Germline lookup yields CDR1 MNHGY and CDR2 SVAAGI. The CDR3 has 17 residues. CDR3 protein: CASSYPQRGLAGETQYF. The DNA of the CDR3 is TGTGCCAGCAGTTACCCCCAACGGGGGCTAGCGGGAGAGACCCAGTACTTC.

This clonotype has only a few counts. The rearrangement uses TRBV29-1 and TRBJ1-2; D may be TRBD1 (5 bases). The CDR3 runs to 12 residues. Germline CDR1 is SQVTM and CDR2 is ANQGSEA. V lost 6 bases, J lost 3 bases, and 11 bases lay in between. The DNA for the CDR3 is TGCAGCGTAACCGGACATGACTATGGCTACACCTTC. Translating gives CSVTGHDYGYTF.

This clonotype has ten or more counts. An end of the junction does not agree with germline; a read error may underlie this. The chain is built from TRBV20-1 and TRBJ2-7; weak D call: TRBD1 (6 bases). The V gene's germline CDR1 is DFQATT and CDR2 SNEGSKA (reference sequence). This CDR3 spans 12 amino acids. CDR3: CSAQSSGTTKSF. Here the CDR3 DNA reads TGCAGTGCTCAAAGTTCTGGGACAACGAAGTCCTTC.

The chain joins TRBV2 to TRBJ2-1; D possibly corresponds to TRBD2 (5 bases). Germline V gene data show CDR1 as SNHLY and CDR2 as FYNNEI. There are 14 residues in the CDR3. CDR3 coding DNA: TGTGCAATCCCGGGCGAGGGCTTTTACAATGAGCAGTTCTTC. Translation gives CAIPGEGFYNEQFF.

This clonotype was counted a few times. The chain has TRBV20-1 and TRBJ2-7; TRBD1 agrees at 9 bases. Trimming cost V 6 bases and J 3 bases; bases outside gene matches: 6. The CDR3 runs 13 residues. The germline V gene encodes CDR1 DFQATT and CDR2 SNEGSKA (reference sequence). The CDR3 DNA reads TGCAGTGCCCTCGGGACAGGGAGCTACGAGCAGTACTTC. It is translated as CSALGTGSYEQYF.